These 21 T cell receptor beta chains originate from one sample sequenced in a study of beta chain features in type 1 diabetes. The study's findings and limits: Within each of all four CD4+ subsets, Type 1 diabetes patients had TCRB CDR3s that were moderately but significantly shorter.

These receptors' antigens are unknown. The entirety of the isolated RNA underwent reverse transcription, so expressed TCRB transcripts were sequenced. Measured with immunoSEQ multiplex PCR; TCRdb has only the in-frame clones, and not every one. The top ten clones hold more than 0.1% of a sample with around 650,000 clones, 9.5% to 15% of them seen once. Input material: naive CD4+ T cells from blood. The receptors derive from a young man with type 1 diabetes.

The V call is TRBV6-6, the J call TRBJ1-2; no definite D call. V was pared by 7 bases and J by 6 bases, with 18 bases between. CDR1 MNHNY and CDR2 SVGAGI come from the germline V gene (reference sequence). CDR3 length: 14 amino acids. The CDR3 here is CASTSPGQNHGYTF. The CDR3 DNA reads as TGTGCCAGCACCTCTCCCGGGCAGAACCATGGCTACACCTTC.

Only a few counts were recorded for this clone. CDR3 DNA sequence: TGTGCCAGCAGCTTGGCCGGGACAGGGGGTCTCCGATTCTACAATGAGCAGTTCTTC. This translates into CASSLAGTGGLRFYNEQFF. The V call is TRBV5-4, the J call TRBJ2-1; TRBD1 aligns across 11 bases. The V and J ends lost 0 bases and 3 bases, in that order; junction bases with no gene match: 11. Per germline, CDR1 SGHNT and CDR2 YYREEE (reference sequence). The CDR3 has 19 residues.

The chain has TRBV6-6 and TRBJ1-4; D not certain. Per germline, CDR1 MNHNY and CDR2 SVGAGI (reference sequence). Trimming stripped 4 bases from V and 5 bases from J, with 8 bases between. This CDR3 comprises 13 residues. This CDR3 is CASSWLKNEKLFF. The CDR3 DNA reads TGTGCCAGCAGTTGGCTGAAGAATGAAAAACTGTTTTTT.

The chain combines TRBV4-2 with TRBJ2-3; TRBD2 aligns across 8 bases. The CDR3 has 17 amino acids. The germline CDR1 and CDR2 sequences are LGHNA and YNFKEQ. V was pared by 0 bases and J by 1 base, with 6 bases of the junction left unmatched. Written as DNA, the CDR3 is TGTGCCAGCAGCCAAGATCTGAGGCGGGGGGGCACAGATACGCAGTATTTT. Residues: CASSQDLRRGGTDTQYF.

This clone was counted between two and nine times. The chain uses TRBV4-3 and TRBJ1-2; TRBD1 agrees at 8 bases. This CDR3 contains 16 residues. J gave up 1 base and V 2 bases, and 6 bases lay outside the gene matches. The V gene's germline CDR1 is LGHNA and CDR2 YSLEER. The CDR3: CASSQLTGVGNYGYTF. The CDR3 region has the DNA TGCGCCAGCAGCCAATTGACAGGGGTTGGTAACTATGGCTACACCTTC.

The rearrangement uses TRBV4-3 and TRBJ2-1; TRBD2 aligns across 10 bases. From germline, CDR1 is LGHNA and CDR2 YSLEER. Trimming took 0 bases from V and 4 from J; bases not matched to a gene: 12. The CDR3 has 19 residues. This chain's CDR3 is CASSQDLLGSGGEYNEQFF. Here the CDR3 DNA reads TGCGCCAGCAGCCAAGATCTTCTGGGGAGCGGGGGGGAATACAATGAGCAGTTCTTC.

There are a few counts of this clone. CDR3 nucleotide sequence: TGCGCCAGCAGCTTGGGCACAGGGCAAGCCTATGGCTACACCTTC. Protein: CASSLGTGQAYGYTF. The chain combines TRBV5-1 with TRBJ1-2; D may be TRBD1 (6 bases). Germline V gene sequence: CDR1 SGHRS, CDR2 YFSETQ. This CDR3 region has 15 residues. V shed 0 bases and J shed 4 bases, with 13 bases lying between them.

Remarks on this clone: The junction departs from the called germline gene at one end, perhaps through a read error. This specimen includes other DNA sequences encoding the same CDR3. V usage is TRBV29-1 and J usage is TRBJ1-1, with TRBD1 as a possible D gene (5 bases). Germline V CDR1 and CDR2: SQVTM, ANQGSEA. This CDR3 spans 13 amino acids. CDR3 sequence reads: CSVADGGNTEAFF. Written as DNA, the CDR3 is TGCAGCGTCGCCGACGGGGGGAACACTGAAGCCTTCTTT.

V gene TRBV2 combines with J gene TRBJ1-2; 9 bases match TRBD1. The J segment lost 8 bases and the V segment lost 4 bases, leaving 8 bases of the junction unmatched. CDR1 is SNHLY and CDR2 is FYNNEI in the germline V gene. The CDR3 runs 14 residues. CDR3 sequence (DNA): TGTGCCAGCAGTGGGACAGGGGATCTCTTCGGCTACACCTTC. This gives the protein CASSGTGDLFGYTF.

The V and J genes are TRBV7-2 and TRBJ2-2, with a weak D call TRBD1 (5 bases). Trimming stripped 5 bases from V and 4 bases from J, with 14 bases between. Germline CDR1 SGHTA, CDR2 FQGNSA. There are 15 residues in the CDR3. The CDR3 coding sequence is TGTGCCAGCAGCCCCAGGGCGTTGGCCACCGGGGAGCTGTTTTTT. This encodes CASSPRALATGELFF. Based on the CDR3 plus reference TRBV7-2 and TRBJ2-2, the full variable domain is GAGVSQSPSNKVTEKGKDVELRCDPISGHTALYWYRQSLGQGLEFLIYFQGNSAPDKSGLPSDRFSAERTGGSVSTLTIQRTQQEDSAVYLCASSPRALATGELFFGEGSRLTVL.

Worth noting for this clone: At the DNA level, this CDR3 is encoded by other sequences in the same sample as well. This rearrangement joins TRBV7-2 to TRBJ2-6; a weak D match, TRBD1 (6 bases). This CDR3 is built from 14 residues. The V gene lost 7 bases and the J gene lost 4 bases, with 11 bases spanning the gap. Germline lookup yields CDR1 SGHTA and CDR2 FQGNSA. CDR3: CASTDRSGANVLTF. The CDR3 nucleotides read TGTGCCAGCACCGACAGGTCCGGGGCCAACGTCCTGACTTTC.

V gene TRBV18 combines with J gene TRBJ2-3; 10 nucleotides line up with TRBD1. CDR1 KGHSH and CDR2 LQKENI come from the germline V gene. The trim removed 5 bases at V and 1 base at J, leaving 3 bases unmatched. The CDR3 length is 15 residues. CDR3 sequence reads: CASSSGQGGTDTQYF. For the CDR3, the DNA is TGTGCCAGCTCATCCGGACAGGGGGGCACAGATACGCAGTATTTT.

This clone was counted a few times. This rearrangement joins TRBV7-2 to TRBJ1-5; tentative D call: TRBD1 (5 bases). CDR3 length: 15 residues. Trimming shortened V by 5 bases and J by 6 bases, and 17 bases separated the two germline ends. Germline V gene sequence: CDR1 SGHTA, CDR2 FQGNSA. DNA for the CDR3: TGTGCCAGCAGCGGGAACGGCCTAGGGGCTCAGCCCCAGCATTTT. Protein sequence: CASSGNGLGAQPQHF.

This clone has more than one count but fewer than ten. J is TRBJ2-7 and V is TRBV27, with TRBD1 matching 8 bases. The CDR3 runs to 15 residues. CDR1 is MNHEY, CDR2 SMNVEV, per germline (reference sequence). V was clipped by 3 bases and J by 4 bases; unmatched bases: 8. The CDR3 spells CASSLTGVARYEQYF. Here the CDR3 DNA reads TGTGCCAGCAGTTTGACAGGGGTGGCGCGGTACGAGCAGTACTTC.

The chain recombines TRBV9 with TRBJ1-4; no reliable D call. Germline values: CDR1 SGDLS, CDR2 YYNGEE. The CDR3 consists of 15 residues. Trimming took off 4 bases at V and 5 bases at J, with 15 bases between the two ends. The CDR3 DNA reads as TGTGCCAGCAGCTTCGAGGAGGGTTCCAATGAAAAACTGTTTTTT. Residues: CASSFEEGSNEKLFF.

This clone came up a few times. The V call is TRBV5-8, the J call TRBJ1-2; no reliable D call. The CDR3 runs to 12 residues. Looked up from germline, CDR1 is SGHTS and CDR2 is YDEGEE. Trimming cost V 0 bases and J 8 bases, with 8 bases left between them. CDR3 nucleotides: TGTGCCAGCAGCTTGGTTCCGGGAGGCTACACCTTC. Its translation: CASSLVPGGYTF.

This clone came up a few times. V usage is TRBV30 and J usage is TRBJ1-2, with D unresolved. The germline gives CDR1 GTSNPN, CDR2 SVGIG (reference sequence). The CDR3 is 14 residues long. With 0 bases removed from V and 4 bases from J, the gap between germline ends came to 12 bases. The CDR3, as DNA: TGTGCCTGGAGTGTACTCTCCGCCGCCTATGGCTACACCTTC. This sequence encodes CAWSVLSAAYGYTF.

The V gene is TRBV4-3, the J gene TRBJ2-3; D possibly corresponds to TRBD1 (5 bases). Germline V gene sequence: CDR1 LGHNA, CDR2 YSLEER. Trimming left V 1 base short and J 4 bases short, with 9 bases between. There are 14 residues in the CDR3. CDR3: CASSQGRAADTQYF. For the CDR3, the DNA is TGCGCCAGCAGCCAAGGCAGGGCGGCAGATACGCAGTATTTT.

This clone occurred a few times. V gene TRBV29-1 combines with J gene TRBJ2-4; D is uncertain. V lost 3 bases to trimming and J lost 0 bases, with 9 bases between them. Germline CDR1 SQVTM, CDR2 ANQGSEA. CDR3 length: 14 residues. DNA of the CDR3: TGCAGCGTTGAGACACAGATAGCCAAAAACATTCAGTACTTC. It codes for CSVETQIAKNIQYF.

The gene calls are TRBV5-4 and TRBJ1-6; D is possibly TRBD1 (5 bases). Deletions cut 4 bases from V and 8 bases from J, with 13 bases between. The CDR3 spans 14 residues. Germline CDR1 is SGHNT and CDR2 is YYREEE (reference sequence). Here the CDR3 reads CASSPGLQDSPLHF. The CDR3 DNA reads as TGTGCCAGCAGCCCGGGACTTCAGGATTCACCCCTCCACTTT.

In its sample, this clone was seen a few times. The V call is TRBV7-2, the J call TRBJ2-3; D might be TRBD1 (5 bases). V was cut by 1 base and J by 8 bases, with 19 bases left in between. CDR3 size: 16 residues. Germline V lookup: CDR1 SGHTA, CDR2 FQGNSA. CDR3 in amino acids: CASSLDSLQVQITQYF. In DNA, the CDR3 is TGTGCCAGCAGCTTAGATAGTCTACAGGTACAAATTACGCAGTATTTT.